This TCR beta chain was obtained from a study of spatial heterogeneity in lung cancer. The time point here: sample taken at primary tumor resection. The study tagged each TCR cDNA molecule with a unique molecular identifier. TCRdb independently ran MiXCR on the 5' RACE reads; one entry per CDR3 protein. The sample holds thousands of distinct CDR3 sequences, around 6.7% seen once. Overall study findings and caveats: It was found that expanded intratumoral alpha and beta TCR counts tracked tumor mutation counts.

This clonotype has a count of ten or more. Its matching antigen is unknown. The CDR3 spans 14 residues. The germline V gene has CDR1 DFQATT and CDR2 SNEGSKA (reference sequence). V dropped 4 bases and J dropped 2; count of bases not matched to a gene: 6. This TCR came from a female donor with early-stage non-small cell lung cancer. The input for sequencing was lung tumor tissue, taken at surgery. V usage is TRBV20-1 and J usage is TRBJ2-5; TRBD2 aligns across 8 bases. The CDR3 sequence: CSAMASGSQETQYF. CDR3 bases: TGCAGTGCTATGGCTAGCGGGTCTCAAGAGACCCAGTACTTC.